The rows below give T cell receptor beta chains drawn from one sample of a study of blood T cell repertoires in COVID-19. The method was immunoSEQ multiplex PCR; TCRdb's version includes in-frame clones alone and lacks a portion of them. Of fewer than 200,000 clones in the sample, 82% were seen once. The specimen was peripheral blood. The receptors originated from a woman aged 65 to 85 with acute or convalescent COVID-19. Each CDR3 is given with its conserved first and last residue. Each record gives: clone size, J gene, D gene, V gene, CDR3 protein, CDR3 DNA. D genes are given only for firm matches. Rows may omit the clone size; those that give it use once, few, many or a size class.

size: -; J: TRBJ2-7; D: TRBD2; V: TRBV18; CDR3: CASSPPKGTSGSSSYEQYF; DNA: TGTGCCAGCTCACCACCGAAGGGGACTAGCGGTTCCAGCTCCTACGAGCAGTACTTC
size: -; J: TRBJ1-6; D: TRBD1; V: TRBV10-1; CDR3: CASTPGQDLNSPLHF; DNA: TGCGCCAGCACCCCGGGACAGGACCTTAATTCACCCCTCCACTTT
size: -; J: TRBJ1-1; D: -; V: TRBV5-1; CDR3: CASSRELNTEAFF; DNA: TGCGCCAGCAGTAGAGAGTTGAACACTGAAGCTTTCTTT
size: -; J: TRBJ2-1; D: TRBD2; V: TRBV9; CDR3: CASSGWTSGSRNEQFF; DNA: TGTGCCAGCAGCGGCTGGACTAGCGGGAGTCGGAATGAGCAGTTCTTC
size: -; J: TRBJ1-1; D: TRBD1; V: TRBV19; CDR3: CASRPPDRGLNTEAFF; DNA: TGTGCCAGTAGGCCGCCGGACAGGGGGCTGAACACTGAAGCTTTCTTT
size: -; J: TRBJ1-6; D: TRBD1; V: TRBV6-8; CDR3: CASSCQQGSLFRSYNSPLHF; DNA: TGTGCCAGCAGTTGCCAACAGGGGTCCCTTTTCCGCTCCTATAATTCACCCCTCCACTTT
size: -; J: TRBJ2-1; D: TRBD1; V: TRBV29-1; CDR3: CSVRRTGGNEQFF; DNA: TGCAGCGTCCGGAGGACAGGGGGAAATGAGCAGTTCTTC
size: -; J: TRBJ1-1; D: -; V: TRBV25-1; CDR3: CASSEFGTGLTEAFF; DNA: TGTGCCAGCAGTGAATTCGGAACAGGGCTGACTGAAGCTTTCTTT
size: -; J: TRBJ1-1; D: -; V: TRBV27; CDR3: CASSPQTSSEAFF; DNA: TGTGCCAGCAGTCCACAGACATCGAGTGAAGCTTTCTTT
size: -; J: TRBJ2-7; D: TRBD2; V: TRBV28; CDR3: CASSSPPGRVHEQYF; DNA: TGTGCCAGCAGTTCCCCCCCGGGGAGGGTACACGAGCAGTACTTC
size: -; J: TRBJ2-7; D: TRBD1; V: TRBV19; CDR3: CASSADRVSYEQYF; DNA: TGTGCCAGTAGTGCCGACAGGGTTTCCTACGAGCAGTACTTC
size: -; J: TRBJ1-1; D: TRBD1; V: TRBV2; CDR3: CASSGDRGSLGAFF; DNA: TGTGCCAGCAGTGGAGACAGGGGCTCGCTAGGAGCTTTCTTT
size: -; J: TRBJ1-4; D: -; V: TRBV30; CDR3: CAWGRNEKLFF; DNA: TGTGCCTGGGGGCGGAATGAAAAACTGTTTTTT
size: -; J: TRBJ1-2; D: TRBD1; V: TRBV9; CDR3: CASSYTGTGNYGYTF; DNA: TGTGCCAGCAGTTATACCGGGACAGGTAACTATGGCTACACCTTC
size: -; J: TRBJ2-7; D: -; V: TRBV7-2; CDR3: CASSRSTGVYEQYF; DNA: TGTGCCAGCAGCCGCTCAACGGGGGTGTACGAGCAGTACTTC
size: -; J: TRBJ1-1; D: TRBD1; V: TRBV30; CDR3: CAWSVDRVGTEAFF; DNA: TGTGCCTGGAGTGTGGACAGGGTAGGGACTGAAGCTTTCTTT
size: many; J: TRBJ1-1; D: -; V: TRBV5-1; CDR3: CASSLFWRSPEAFF; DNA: TGCGCCAGCAGCTTGTTCTGGAGAAGTCCTGAAGCTTTCTTT
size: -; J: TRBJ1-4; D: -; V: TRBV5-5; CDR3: CASSGGTGLGEKLFF; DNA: TGTGCCAGCAGCGGGGGAACAGGGTTGGGTGAAAAACTGTTTTTT
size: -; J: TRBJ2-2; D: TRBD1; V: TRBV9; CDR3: CASSVDSRGTGETGELFF; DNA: TGTGCCAGCAGCGTAGATTCGCGCGGGACAGGAGAAACCGGGGAGCTGTTTTTT
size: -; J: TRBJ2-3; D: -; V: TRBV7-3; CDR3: CASSLQGGDTQYF; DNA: TGTGCCAGCAGCTTACAGGGGGGAGATACGCAGTATTTT
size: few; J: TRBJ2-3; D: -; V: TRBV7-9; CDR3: CASSFIGRGEADTQYF; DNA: TGTGCCAGCAGCTTCATCGGACGGGGTGAGGCAGATACGCAGTATTTT
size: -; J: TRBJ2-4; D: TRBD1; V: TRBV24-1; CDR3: CATSDAGQGSNIQYF; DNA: TGTGCCACCAGTGACGCGGGACAGGGGTCAAACATTCAGTACTTC
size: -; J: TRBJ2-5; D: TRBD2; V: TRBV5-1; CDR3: CASSLVRGGQETQYF; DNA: TGCGCCAGCAGCTTGGTTCGGGGGGGCCAAGAGACCCAGTACTTC
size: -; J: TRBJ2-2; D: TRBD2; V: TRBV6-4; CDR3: CASSVSGGDTGELFF; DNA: TGTGCCAGCAGTGTTAGCGGGGGAGACACCGGGGAGCTGTTTTTT
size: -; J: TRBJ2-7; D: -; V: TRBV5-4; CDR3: CASSSKQQETYEQYF; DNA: TGTGCCAGCAGCTCGAAACAACAGGAAACCTACGAGCAGTACTTC
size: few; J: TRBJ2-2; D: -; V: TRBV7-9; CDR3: CASMTEGGWGTGELFF; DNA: TGTGCCAGCATGACGGAAGGGGGATGGGGCACCGGGGAGCTGTTTTTT
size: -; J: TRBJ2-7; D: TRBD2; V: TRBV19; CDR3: CASSPSGYSYEQYF; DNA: TGTGCCAGTAGTCCTAGCGGGTACTCCTACGAGCAGTACTTC
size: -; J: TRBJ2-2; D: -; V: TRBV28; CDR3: CASRLPVGELFF; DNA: TGTGCCAGCAGACTACCCGTGGGGGAGCTGTTTTTT
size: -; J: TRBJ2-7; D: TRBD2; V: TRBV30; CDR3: CAWRGRLAGDSYEQYF; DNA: TGTGCCTGGAGGGGCAGACTAGCGGGGGACTCCTACGAGCAGTACTTC
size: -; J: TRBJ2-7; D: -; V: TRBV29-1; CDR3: CSGRGQTYEQYF; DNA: TGCAGCGGTAGAGGACAAACCTACGAGCAGTACTTC
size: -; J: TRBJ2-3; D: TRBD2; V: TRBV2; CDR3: CASSGTTSGADTQYF; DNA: TGTGCCAGCAGTGGTACGACTAGCGGGGCGGATACGCAGTATTTT
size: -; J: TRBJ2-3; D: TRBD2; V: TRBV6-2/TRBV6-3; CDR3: CASSWASGGDTDTQYF; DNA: TGTGCCAGCAGTTGGGCTAGCGGGGGGGACACAGATACGCAGTATTTT
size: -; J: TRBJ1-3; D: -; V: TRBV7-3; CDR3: CASSSTGSGNTIYF; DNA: TGTGCCAGCAGCTCGACAGGCTCTGGAAACACCATATATTTT
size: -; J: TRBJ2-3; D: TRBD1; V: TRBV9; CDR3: CASSGTGGADTQYF; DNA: TGTGCCAGCAGCGGGACAGGGGGCGCAGATACGCAGTATTTT
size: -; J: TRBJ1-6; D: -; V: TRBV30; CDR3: CASGSTNSPLHF; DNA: TGTGCCTCCGGTAGCACAAATTCACCCCTCCACTTT
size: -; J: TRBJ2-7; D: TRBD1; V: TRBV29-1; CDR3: CSEQGGTTYEQYF; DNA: TGCAGCGAACAAGGGGGCACCACCTACGAGCAGTACTTC
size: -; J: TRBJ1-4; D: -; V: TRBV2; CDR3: CASSKAGFTNEKLFF; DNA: TGTGCCAGCAGTAAGGCAGGGTTTACTAATGAAAAACTGTTTTTT
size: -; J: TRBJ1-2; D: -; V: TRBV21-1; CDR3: CASSKVQRDNYGYTF; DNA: TGTGCCAGCAGCAAAGTTCAGCGGGACAACTATGGCTACACCTTC
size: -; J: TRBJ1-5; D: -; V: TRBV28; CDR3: CASSTSSLPQHF; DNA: TGTGCCAGCAGCACCTCGAGTCTGCCCCAGCATTTT
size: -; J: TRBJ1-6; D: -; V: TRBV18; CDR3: CASSPRGLTISPLHF; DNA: TGTGCCAGCTCACCCCGAGGGTTGACAATCTCACCCCTCCACTTT
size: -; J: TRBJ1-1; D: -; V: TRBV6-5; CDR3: CASIRKRDSEAFF; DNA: TGTGCCAGCATCAGAAAGAGGGATTCCGAAGCTTTCTTT
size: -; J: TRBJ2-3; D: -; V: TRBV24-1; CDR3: CATSDLTGSTDTQYF; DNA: TGTGCCACCAGTGATTTAACAGGGAGCACAGATACGCAGTATTTT
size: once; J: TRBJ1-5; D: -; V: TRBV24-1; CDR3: CATSSPGNQPQHF; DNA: TGTGCCACCAGCAGCCCAGGGAATCAGCCCCAGCATTTT
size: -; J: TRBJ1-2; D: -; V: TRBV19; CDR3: CASSMGRGTSYGYTF; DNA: TGTGCCAGTAGTATGGGCAGGGGAACATCCTATGGCTACACCTTC
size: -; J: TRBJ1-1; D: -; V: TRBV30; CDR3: CAWTGVTEAFF; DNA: TGTGCCTGGACGGGGGTCACTGAAGCTTTCTTT
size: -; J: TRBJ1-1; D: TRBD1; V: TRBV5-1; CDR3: CASSFTGVGNTEAFF; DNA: TGCGCCAGCAGCTTTACAGGGGTGGGGAACACTGAAGCTTTCTTT
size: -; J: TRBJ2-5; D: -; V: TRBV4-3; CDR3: CASSQDVTGVETQYF; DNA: TGCGCCAGCAGCCAAGATGTAACGGGAGTAGAGACCCAGTACTTC
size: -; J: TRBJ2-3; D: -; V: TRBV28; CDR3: CASSFLINTDTQYF; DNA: TGTGCCAGCAGTTTCCTAATTAACACAGATACGCAGTATTTT
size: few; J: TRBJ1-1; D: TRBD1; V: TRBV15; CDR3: CATSKDRKTEAFF; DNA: TGTGCCACCAGCAAGGACAGGAAGACTGAAGCTTTCTTT
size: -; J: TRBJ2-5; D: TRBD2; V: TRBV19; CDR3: CASSTGTSGDLETQYF; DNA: TGTGCCAGTAGTACAGGGACTAGCGGCGACTTAGAGACCCAGTACTTC
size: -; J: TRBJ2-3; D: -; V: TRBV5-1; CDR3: CASSLGPGGADTQYF; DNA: TGCGCCAGCAGCTTGGGGCCCGGAGGGGCAGATACGCAGTATTTT
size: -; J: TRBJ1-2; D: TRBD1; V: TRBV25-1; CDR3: CASSVTGSVYGYTF; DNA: TGTGCCAGCAGTGTGACAGGGAGCGTCTATGGCTACACCTTC
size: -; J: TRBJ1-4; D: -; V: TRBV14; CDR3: CASSPKEDGPNEKLFF; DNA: TGTGCCAGCAGCCCAAAGGAGGACGGCCCTAATGAAAAACTGTTTTTT
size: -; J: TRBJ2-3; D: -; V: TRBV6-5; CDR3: CASIAPSGTDTQYF; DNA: TGTGCCAGCATCGCGCCTAGCGGCACAGATACGCAGTATTTT
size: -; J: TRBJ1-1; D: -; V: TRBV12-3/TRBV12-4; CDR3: CASSLAENTEAFF; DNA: TGTGCCAGCAGTTTGGCCGAGAACACTGAAGCTTTCTTT
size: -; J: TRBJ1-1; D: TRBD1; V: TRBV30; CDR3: CAWSVPDRTNTEAFF; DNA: TGTGCCTGGAGTGTCCCGGACAGGACGAACACTGAAGCTTTCTTT
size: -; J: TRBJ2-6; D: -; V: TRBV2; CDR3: CASGRVGGAGANVLTF; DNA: TGTGCCAGCGGGAGGGTCGGGGGCGCTGGGGCCAACGTCCTGACTTTC
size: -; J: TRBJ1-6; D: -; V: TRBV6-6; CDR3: CASVLGAPPLHF; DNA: TGTGCCAGCGTCCTGGGCGCGCCACCCCTCCACTTT
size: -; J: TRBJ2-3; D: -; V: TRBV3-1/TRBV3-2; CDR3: CASSQDLDTQYF; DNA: TGTGCCAGCAGCCAGGACTTAGATACGCAGTATTTT